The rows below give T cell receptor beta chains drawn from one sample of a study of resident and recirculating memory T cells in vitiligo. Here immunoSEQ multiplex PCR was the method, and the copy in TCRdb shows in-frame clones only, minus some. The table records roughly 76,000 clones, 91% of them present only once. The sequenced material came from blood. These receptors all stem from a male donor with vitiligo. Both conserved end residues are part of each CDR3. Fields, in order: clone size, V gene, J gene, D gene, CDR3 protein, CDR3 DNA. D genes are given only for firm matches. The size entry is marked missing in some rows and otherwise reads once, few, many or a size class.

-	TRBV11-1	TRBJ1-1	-	CASSLSGENTEAFF	TGTGCCAGCAGCTTATCGGGGGAGAACACTGAAGCTTTCTTT
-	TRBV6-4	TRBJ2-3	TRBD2	CASSDSGTSGTDTQYF	TGTGCCAGCAGTGACTCCGGGACTAGCGGCACAGATACGCAGTATTTT
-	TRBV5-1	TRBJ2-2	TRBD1	CASSFIGQGMAGELFF	TGCGCCAGCAGCTTCATTGGACAGGGGATGGCCGGGGAGCTGTTTTTT
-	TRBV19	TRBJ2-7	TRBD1	CASSSGQGPYEQYF	TGTGCCAGTAGTTCGGGACAGGGACCCTACGAGCAGTACTTC
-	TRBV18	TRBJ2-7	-	CASSPKLFAYEQYF	TGTGCCAGCTCACCAAAACTTTTCGCCTACGAGCAGTACTTC
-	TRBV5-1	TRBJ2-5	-	CASSREGGETQYF	TGCGCCAGCAGTAGGGAGGGGGGAGAGACCCAGTACTTC
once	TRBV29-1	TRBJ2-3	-	CSVENAGSGTDTQYF	TGCAGCGTTGAAAACGCGGGATCGGGGACAGATACGCAGTATTTT
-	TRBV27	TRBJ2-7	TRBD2	CASSGLAGGDYEQYF	TGTGCCAGCTCGGGACTAGCGGGGGGGGACTACGAGCAGTACTTC
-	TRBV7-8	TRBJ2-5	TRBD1	CASSTGQTQETQYF	TGTGCCAGCAGCACGGGACAGACACAAGAGACCCAGTACTTC
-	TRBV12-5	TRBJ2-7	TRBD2	CASGLGQRGEQYF	TGTGCTAGTGGTTTGGGACAGCGGGGGGAGCAGTACTTC
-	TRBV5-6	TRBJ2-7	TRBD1	CASSLQGSREQYF	TGTGCCAGCAGTCTACAGGGGTCGAGGGAGCAGTACTTC
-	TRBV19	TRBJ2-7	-	CASSNGWSTYEQYF	TGTGCCAGTAGCAATGGGTGGAGTACCTACGAGCAGTACTTC
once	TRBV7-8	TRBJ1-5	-	CASSWAFSNQPQHF	TGTGCCAGCAGCTGGGCATTTAGCAATCAGCCCCAGCATTTT
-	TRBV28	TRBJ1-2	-	CASSFEVGRGFGYTF	TGTGCCAGCAGTTTTGAGGTCGGCAGGGGTTTTGGCTACACCTTC
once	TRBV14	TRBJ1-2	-	CASSQDGDRYNYGYTF	TGTGCCAGCAGCCAAGACGGAGACAGATACAACTATGGCTACACCTTC
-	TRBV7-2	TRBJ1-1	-	CASSLGPGSATEAFF	TGTGCCAGCAGCTTAGGCCCGGGATCGGCCACTGAAGCTTTCTTT
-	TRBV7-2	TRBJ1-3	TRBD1	CASSLPQGTTNTIYF	TGTGCCAGCAGCTTACCACAGGGGACGACAAACACCATATATTTT
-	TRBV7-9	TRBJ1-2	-	CASSQDRNGYTF	TGTGCCAGCAGCCAGGACAGAAATGGCTACACCTTC
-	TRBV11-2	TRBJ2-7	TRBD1	CASSLEEGGLYEQYF	TGTGCCAGCAGCTTAGAAGAAGGGGGCCTATACGAGCAGTACTTC
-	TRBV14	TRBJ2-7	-	CASSPTGLVEQYF	TGTGCCAGCAGCCCGACAGGACTTGTCGAGCAGTACTTC
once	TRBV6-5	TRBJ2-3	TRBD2	CASSFTSGGVDTQYF	TGTGCCAGCAGTTTCACTAGCGGGGGTGTAGATACGCAGTATTTT
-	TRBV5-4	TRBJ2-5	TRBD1	CASSVRDRAPQETQYF	TGTGCCAGCAGCGTCCGGGACAGGGCCCCCCAAGAGACCCAGTACTTC
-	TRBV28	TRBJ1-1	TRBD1	CASSLIGGESEAFF	TGTGCCAGCAGTTTAATAGGGGGCGAAAGTGAAGCTTTCTTT
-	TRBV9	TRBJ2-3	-	CASSPRPDTQYF	TGTGCCAGCAGCCCGCGTCCGGATACGCAGTATTTT
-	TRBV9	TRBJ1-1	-	CASSFSDASYTEAFF	TGTGCCAGCAGCTTCAGCGACGCCAGTTACACTGAAGCTTTCTTT
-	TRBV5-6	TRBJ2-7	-	CASSYGTTYEQYF	TGTGCCAGCAGCTATGGGACAACGTACGAGCAGTACTTC
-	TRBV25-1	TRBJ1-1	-	CASTPTVNTEAFF	TGTGCCAGCACCCCTACGGTGAACACTGAAGCTTTCTTT
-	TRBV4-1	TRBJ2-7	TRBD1	CASSQAGQGYEQYF	TGCGCCAGCAGCCAAGCGGGACAGGGGTACGAGCAGTACTTC
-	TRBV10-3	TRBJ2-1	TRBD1	CATRTGEGNEQFF	TGTGCCACCCGGACAGGGGAGGGCAATGAGCAGTTCTTC
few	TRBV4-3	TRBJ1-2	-	CASSQEYQGMGGYTF	TGCGCCAGCAGCCAAGAATACCAGGGAATGGGAGGCTACACCTTC
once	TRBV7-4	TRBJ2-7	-	CASSLVWETSEQYF	TGTGCCAGCAGCTTAGTTTGGGAGACTAGCGAGCAGTACTTC
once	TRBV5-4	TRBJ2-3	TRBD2	CASSSPKGLAGVTDTQYF	TGTGCCAGCAGCTCACCCAAGGGGCTAGCGGGGGTCACAGATACGCAGTATTTT
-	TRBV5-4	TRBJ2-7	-	CASSLVGGRGQYF	TGTGCCAGCAGCTTGGTCGGGGGGCGCGGGCAGTACTTC
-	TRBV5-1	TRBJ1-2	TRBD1	CASSLVSGTGDNYGYTF	TGCGCCAGCAGCTTGGTTTCGGGGACAGGGGACAACTATGGCTACACCTTC
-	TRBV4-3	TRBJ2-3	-	CASSQDAAPDTQYF	TGCGCCAGCAGCCAAGATGCGGCCCCAGATACGCAGTATTTT
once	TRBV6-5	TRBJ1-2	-	CASSYSDRRNGYTF	TGTGCCAGCAGTTACTCAGACAGGAGGAATGGCTACACCTTC
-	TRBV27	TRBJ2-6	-	CASSSGPGANVLTF	TGTGCCAGCAGTTCAGGGCCTGGGGCCAACGTCCTGACTTTC
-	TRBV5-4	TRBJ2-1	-	CASSARGPMGGNEQFF	TGTGCCAGCAGCGCGAGGGGACCCATGGGGGGCAATGAGCAGTTCTTC
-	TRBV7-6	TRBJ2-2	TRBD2	CASSLTGLAVNTGELFF	TGTGCCAGCAGCTTAACAGGACTAGCGGTTAACACCGGGGAGCTGTTTTTT
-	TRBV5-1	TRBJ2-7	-	CASSLGGGEQYEQYF	TGCGCCAGCAGCTTGGGCGGAGGGGAACAGTACGAGCAGTACTTC
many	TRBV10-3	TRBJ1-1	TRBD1	CAIGGGTGVYTEAFF	TGTGCCATCGGAGGCGGGACAGGGGTGTACACTGAAGCTTTCTTT
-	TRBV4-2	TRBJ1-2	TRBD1	CASSQGSGTGGTLNYGYTF	TGTGCCAGCAGCCAAGGATCCGGGACAGGGGGAACTCTTAACTATGGCTACACCTTC
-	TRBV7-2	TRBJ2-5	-	CASSLALPSPPGGPQETQYF	TGTGCCAGCAGCTTAGCCCTTCCTTCCCCTCCCGGGGGACCGCAAGAGACCCAGTACTTC
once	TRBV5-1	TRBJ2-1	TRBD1	CASSLARGQSVNNEQFF	TGCGCCAGCAGCTTGGCAAGGGGACAGAGTGTAAACAATGAGCAGTTCTTC
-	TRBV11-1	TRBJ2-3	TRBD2	CASSPYSGGSTDTQYF	TGTGCCAGCAGCCCCTATAGCGGGGGATCCACAGATACGCAGTATTTT
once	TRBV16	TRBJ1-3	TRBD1	CASSTGQGARNTIYF	TGTGCCAGCAGCACGGGACAGGGGGCAAGAAACACCATATATTTT
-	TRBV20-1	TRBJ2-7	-	CSARQAYEQYF	TGCAGTGCTAGGCAGGCCTACGAGCAGTACTTC
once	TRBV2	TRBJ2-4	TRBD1	CASSDPQGVAENIQYF	TGTGCCAGCAGTGACCCACAGGGGGTGGCTGAAAACATTCAGTACTTC